The clone carrying this T cell receptor (beta chain) was seen at least ten times. Its antigen is undetermined. The sample is drawn from a study of T cells after yellow fever vaccination. Germline V gene lookup returns CDR1 MNHEY and CDR2 SVGAGI. The V end lost 5 bases, the J end lost 0 bases, and 14 bases lay between the germline ends. This CDR3 is built from 16 residues. General study findings and limits: Subsequent booster samples again held most clones from primary vaccination (nearly 98% CD4, 85% to 90% CD8). Abundant bulk-derived clonotypes could contaminate FACS-sorted repertoires.

A single record per CDR3 protein comes from TCRdb applying MiXCR to the 5' RACE reads. The table lists about 310,000 distinct CDR3 sequences, around 4% of them singletons. This TCR was sampled from a man aged 18 to 30 who received the YFV17D yellow fever vaccine. This material consisted of PBMCs, taken on the day of the yellow fever booster vaccination. The V and J genes are TRBV6-5 and TRBJ1-5, with D possibly being TRBD1 (6 bases). The CDR3 nucleotides read TGTGCCAGCAGTAGCGGACAGCCATATAGCAATCAGCCCCAGCATTTT. Amino acid sequence: CASSSGQPYSNQPQHF.